This T cell receptor (beta chain) derives from a study of blood T cell repertoires in COVID-19. About the study: The United States, Italy and Spain supplied acute and convalescent COVID-19 samples. Sample material is recorded as cDNA or gDNA derived from T cells, B-cell-depleted T cells, or PBMCs.

Trimming pared 3 bases from V and 1 base from J, leaving 8 bases between. The germline gives CDR1 MNHEY, CDR2 SVGEGT. CDR3 length equals 14 residues. Authors' analysis steps: Scientists estimated how many nucleated cells there were by amplifying reference gene primers. Clones were sequenced by immunoSEQ multiplex PCR, and TCRdb holds only the in-frame ones, with some missing. D and trimming were read from the DNA, whereas the V and J calls and clone size are those reported in that table. The table includes over 90,000 clones, approximately 81% detected once. This chain uses TRBV6-2 or TRBV6-3 with TRBJ2-3; D remains unclear. The receptor was isolated from a man older than 75 with active or convalescent COVID-19. The sequencing input was peripheral blood. The CDR3 DNA reads as TGTGCCAGCAGTTATGACACCGGCACAGATACGCAGTATTTT. Translating gives CASSYDTGTDTQYF.